What follows are 2 T cell receptor beta chains derived from one specimen sequenced in a study of T cell repertoires in aging, cancer and after chemotherapy (dated by TCRdb to the late 2010s). TCR beta rearrangements were amplified from genomic DNA extracted from peripheral blood rather than from sorted cells or RNA. This sample was sequenced with an Illumina MiSeq. Rearranged TRB sequences spanning V, D and J segments were amplified by multiplex touch-down PCR using a mixed TRB-A/B primer pool. Using fastp trimming at Q25 and MiXCR clonotype assembly, TCRdb reanalyzed the public sequencing data and kept in-frame beta chains. Every entry covers one CDR3 protein and lists the most common genes and DNA from its rows. In all, the sample holds about 5,000 distinct CDR3 sequences, and about 25% of those were seen once. The ten largest clones add up to less than 4.5% of the sample. The sequencing sample was made of blood. These receptors came from a human donor with a blood cancer.

In its sample, this clonotype is large (0.1 to 1%). The chain couples TRBV29-1 to TRBJ2-3; D perhaps matches TRBD2 (5 bases). Germline assignment: CDR1 SQVTM and CDR2 ANQGSEA. This CDR3 is 12 amino acids long. V lost 8 bases to trimming and J lost 4 bases, with 13 bases between them. This CDR3 reads CSIREGADTQYF. CDR3 coding DNA: TGCAGCATCCGTGAGGGCGCAGATACGCAGTATTTT.

This sequence joins TRBV6-1 and TRBJ1-2, with D possibly matching TRBD1 (5 bases). This CDR3 is 14 amino acids long. Germline lookup yields CDR1 MNHNS and CDR2 SASEGT. V shed 7 bases and J shed 3 bases, with 15 bases lying between them. This chain's CDR3 is CASNRLGVDYGYTF. In nucleotides, the CDR3 is TGTGCCAGCAATCGATTAGGGGTGGACTATGGCTACACCTTC.